Each of the 30 T cell receptor beta chains below was sequenced from the same sample in a study of shared clonotypes between healthy human individuals. Clones were sequenced by immunoSEQ multiplex PCR, and TCRdb holds only the in-frame ones, with some missing. The sample yields about 1.1 million clones, approximately 80% seen once. Sequencing input: memory CD4+ T cells from PBMCs. Subset of the sample: CD45RA-negative fraction. The receptors here all came from a man in his late teens or twenties in good health. Some clones in this sample may be carry-over from other donors' samples.

This rearrangement joins TRBV6-1 to TRBJ2-7, with D possibly called TRBD1 or TRBD2 (6 bases each). The germline V gene has CDR1 MNHNS and CDR2 SASEGT. The germline V and J ends were trimmed by 8 bases and 6 bases, with 20 bases remaining between them. This CDR3 contains 14 residues. This CDR3 is CASRGLGDLVEQYF. The CDR3 coding sequence is TGTGCCAGCCGGGGGCTAGGCGACCTGGTCGAGCAGTACTTC.

A word on this clone: A single base separates this from a much larger clone, so it may be a read error. V usage is TRBV29-1 and J usage is TRBJ2-3; D gene unclear. This CDR3 is 11 amino acids long. CDR1 SQVTM and CDR2 ANQGSEA come from the germline V gene. With 7 bases removed from V and 1 base from J, the gap between germline ends came to 6 bases. CDR3 region: CSGSGTDTQYF. The CDR3 DNA is TGCAGCGGGTCTGGCACAGATACGCAGTATTTT.

In DNA, the CDR3 is TGTGCCAGTAGTAGGCTTCAGGGGAGCTATGGCTACACCTTC. It encodes CASSRLQGSYGYTF. The V call is TRBV19, the J call TRBJ1-2; weak D call: TRBD1 (6 bases). The CDR3 consists of 14 residues. Germline V gene data show CDR1 as LNHDA and CDR2 as SQIVND (reference sequence). V gave up 4 bases and J gave up 4 bases, with 13 bases separating them.

The chain is built from TRBV18 and TRBJ1-4; unclear D gene. In germline, CDR1 is KGHSH, CDR2 LQKENI. CDR3 length: 13 residues. V lost 2 bases, J lost 7 bases, and 8 bases lay in between. Here the CDR3 DNA reads TGTGCCAGCTCACCAGGACCAGGTGAAAAACTGTTTTTT. Translated, it gives CASSPGPGEKLFF.

The V call is TRBV5-1, the J call TRBJ2-2, with 8 nucleotides matching TRBD2. The CDR3 contains 16 residues. V was pared by 4 bases and J by 2 bases, with 7 bases of the junction left unmatched. Germline-derived CDR1 and CDR2 are SGHRS and YFSETQ. The CDR3 sequence is CASSIQAGVNTGELFF. CDR3 in DNA: TGCGCCAGCAGCATACAAGCGGGAGTAAACACCGGGGAGCTGTTTTTT. Combining the CDR3 with reference TRBV5-1 and TRBJ2-2 gives the whole variable domain KAGVTQTPRYLIKTRGQQVTLSCSPISGHRSVSWYQQTPGQGLQFLFEYFSETQRNKGNFPGRFSGRQFSNSRSEMNVSTLELGDSALYLCASSIQAGVNTGELFFGEGSRLTVL.

In its sample, this clone was seen a few times. Other nucleotide sequences in the sample specify the same CDR3. This sequence joins TRBV28 and TRBJ2-5, with TRBD1 matching 7 bases. This CDR3 has 14 residues. Germline loops: CDR1 MDHEN, CDR2 SYDVKM. Trimming cost V 3 bases and J 2 bases; bases outside gene matches: 3. Here the CDR3 reads CASSFGGQQETQYF. The CDR3 nucleotides read TGTGCCAGCAGTTTTGGGGGACAGCAAGAGACCCAGTACTTC.

The V gene is TRBV28, the J gene TRBJ2-7, with 8 bases identical to TRBD2. There are 14 residues in the CDR3. Trimming cost V 5 bases and J 3 bases; bases outside gene matches: 6. Germline V gene lookup returns CDR1 MDHEN and CDR2 SYDVKM. CDR3 bases: TGTGCCAGCAGTACTCCCGGGACTAGCTACGAGCAGTACTTC. Its translation: CASSTPGTSYEQYF.

V gene TRBV5-1 combines with J gene TRBJ1-1, with 10 positions matching TRBD1. With V trimmed by 0 bases and J by 1 base, 6 bases remained unmatched. Germline V gene lookup returns CDR1 SGHRS and CDR2 YFSETQ. The CDR3 spans 17 residues. CDR3 DNA: TGCGCCAGCAGCTTGGGGGACAGGGGAGGTCGGAACACTGAAGCTTTCTTT. The encoded protein is CASSLGDRGGRNTEAFF. Full variable domain (rest looked up from reference TRBV5-1 and TRBJ1-1): KAGVTQTPRYLIKTRGQQVTLSCSPISGHRSVSWYQQTPGQGLQFLFEYFSETQRNKGNFPGRFSGRQFSNSRSEMNVSTLELGDSALYLCASSLGDRGGRNTEAFFGQGTRLTVV.

This chain uses TRBV11-2 with TRBJ2-7, with TRBD1 matching over 11 bases. The junction had 5 bases not matched to a gene; V was cut back by 6 bases and J by 1 base. Germline CDR1 SGHAT, CDR2 FQNNGV. CDR3 length: 15 amino acids. The CDR3 is CASRRTGGVSYEQYF. The CDR3 nucleotides read TGTGCCAGCAGACGGACAGGGGGCGTATCCTACGAGCAGTACTTC.

The table lists this clone with a few counts. The chain uses TRBV4-1 and TRBJ1-2, with TRBD1 as a possible D gene (5 bases). The V gene lost 1 base and the J gene lost 3 bases, with 6 bases spanning the gap. The CDR3 covers 13 residues. CDR1 is MGHRA, CDR2 YSYEKL, per germline. CDR3: CASSQGGYYGYTF. Here the CDR3 DNA reads TGCGCCAGCAGCCAAGGGGGGTACTATGGCTACACCTTC.

V gene TRBV6-5 combines with J gene TRBJ1-2, with 8 positions matching TRBD1. J gave up 0 bases and V 6 bases, and 3 bases lay outside the gene matches. This CDR3 is 14 amino acids long. Germline CDR1 is MNHEY and CDR2 is SVGAGI. Here the CDR3 DNA reads TGTGCCAGCAGACAGACAGGGGCTAACTATGGCTACACCTTC. Translated, it gives CASRQTGANYGYTF.

This sequence joins TRBV7-9 and TRBJ2-5, with 8 bases identical to TRBD1. There are 15 residues in the CDR3. The germline CDR1 and CDR2 sequences are SEHNR and FQNEAQ (reference sequence). V was clipped by 1 base and J by 4 bases; unmatched bases: 5. CDR3 protein: CASSLGTGFRETQYF. CDR3 nucleotides: TGTGCCAGCAGCTTAGGGACAGGGTTCCGAGAGACCCAGTACTTC.

Concerning this clone: The same CDR3 can be traced to other DNA sequences in this sample. The V call is TRBV11-2, the J call TRBJ1-1, with D perhaps matching TRBD1 (5 bases). The V end was cut by 6 bases, the J end by 1 base, with 12 bases between. CDR1 and CDR2 from the germline V gene are SGHAT and FQNNGV. The CDR3 totals 14 residues. DNA for the CDR3: TGTGCCAGCAGTCTGGGGCGGGGGAACACTGAAGCTTTCTTT. Translated, it gives CASSLGRGNTEAFF.

With respect to this clone: Possible read error: a much larger clone is one base away. This rearrangement joins TRBV4-2 to TRBJ2-1; D unclear. Trimming removed 1 base from V and 0 bases from J, with 13 bases in between. This CDR3 spans 17 amino acids. In germline, CDR1 is LGHNA, CDR2 YNFKEQ. The CDR3 loop reads CASSQGVGRSSYNEQFF. The CDR3 DNA follows: TGTGCCAGCAGCCAAGGGGTCGGGCGGAGCTCCTACAATGAGCAGTTCTTC.

The sample holds a few counts of this clone. Other nucleotide sequences in the sample specify the same CDR3. As DNA, the CDR3 is TGCAGTGCCCACAGGGGATATGGCTACACCTTC. Translation: CSAHRGYGYTF. The V call is TRBV20-1, the J call TRBJ1-2; 7 nucleotides line up with TRBD1. CDR3 length: 11 amino acids. Unmatched junction bases numbered 3, after V lost 6 bases and J lost 5 bases. Per the germline V gene, CDR1 is DFQATT and CDR2 is SNEGSKA (reference sequence).

As concerns this clone: Different DNA sequences within this sample yield the same CDR3. The gene calls are TRBV4-1 and TRBJ1-1, with D possibly matching TRBD1 (5 bases). V lost 0 bases and J 5 bases, leaving 13 bases between the germline ends. Germline CDR1 and CDR2: MGHRA and YSYEKL. This CDR3 region has 15 residues. CDR3 in DNA: TGCGCCAGCAGCCAAGATGGGGGGGGACGGACTGAAGCTTTCTTT. Translation gives CASSQDGGGRTEAFF.

The count of this clone is one. In the same sample, other DNA sequences code for this CDR3. The chain combines TRBV5-1 with TRBJ1-1; D is perhaps TRBD1 (5 bases). CDR3 length equals 13 residues. Germline values: CDR1 SGHRS, CDR2 YFSETQ. V shed 0 bases and J shed 5 bases, with 8 bases lying between them. CDR3 region: CASSLAGITEAFF. The CDR3 bases are TGCGCCAGCAGCTTGGCAGGGATTACTGAAGCTTTCTTT. The full variable domain, rest sourced from reference TRBV5-1 and TRBJ1-1, is KAGVTQTPRYLIKTRGQQVTLSCSPISGHRSVSWYQQTPGQGLQFLFEYFSETQRNKGNFPGRFSGRQFSNSRSEMNVSTLELGDSALYLCASSLAGITEAFFGQGTRLTVV.

V usage is TRBV6-1 and J usage is TRBJ1-2, with TRBD1 matching over 7 bases. The CDR3 consists of 13 residues. With 9 bases clipped from V and 2 bases from J, the junction kept 6 bases outside the gene matches. Per the germline V gene, CDR1 is MNHNS and CDR2 is SASEGT. CDR3 nucleotide sequence: TGTGCCAGTAAGGGACAGACCAACTATGGCTACACCTTC. Its translation: CASKGQTNYGYTF.

A note on this clone: At the DNA level, this CDR3 is encoded by other sequences in the same sample as well. The rearrangement uses TRBV7-2 and TRBJ2-7, with 10 bases matching TRBD1. Germline loops: CDR1 SGHTA, CDR2 FQGNSA. The CDR3 is 14 residues long. V was pared by 5 bases and J by 5 bases, with 6 bases of the junction left unmatched. CDR3: CASSPDRGRDEQYF. The CDR3, as DNA: TGTGCCAGCAGCCCCGACAGGGGGCGAGACGAGCAGTACTTC.

This chain connects TRBV6-1 to TRBJ1-4; possible D gene TRBD1, 5 bases. The CDR3 is 13 amino acids. The V and J ends lost 6 bases and 8 bases respectively, with 13 bases between them. The germline V gene encodes CDR1 MNHNS and CDR2 SASEGT. CDR3 protein: CASRVGVKEKLFF. The CDR3 region has the DNA TGTGCCAGCAGGGTAGGGGTAAAGGAAAAACTGTTTTTT.

The chain recombines TRBV7-9 with TRBJ1-1; D remains unclear. Trimming took 8 bases from V and 4 from J, leaving 14 bases between them. The CDR3 has 13 amino acids. Per germline, CDR1 SEHNR and CDR2 FQNEAQ (reference sequence). The CDR3 reads CASLSGGRTEAFF. CDR3 coding DNA: TGTGCCAGCCTATCCGGAGGGCGCACTGAAGCTTTCTTT.

The chain carries TRBV7-9 and TRBJ2-1; 10 bases map to TRBD2. The germline CDR1 and CDR2 sequences are SEHNR and FQNEAQ (reference sequence). Losses at the gene ends were 1 base for V and 6 bases for J; bases not matched to a gene: 9. This CDR3 has 17 amino acids. This CDR3 reads CASSLVASGRVFNEQFF. The CDR3 nucleotides are TGTGCCAGCAGCTTAGTAGCAAGCGGGAGGGTATTCAATGAGCAGTTCTTC.

The rearrangement joins TRBV14 to TRBJ2-7; TRBD2 matches 9 bases. CDR1 and CDR2 (germline): SGHDN, FVKESK. The CDR3 covers 17 residues. V shed 5 bases and J 2 bases; nucleotides not matched to a gene: 13. The CDR3 region is CASSYGTSLIPAYEQYF. The CDR3 DNA reads TGTGCCAGCAGCTACGGGACTAGCCTAATACCAGCCTACGAGCAGTACTTC.

The chain recombines TRBV27 with TRBJ1-2; perhaps TRBD1 as D (6 bases). Germline values: CDR1 MNHEY, CDR2 SMNVEV (reference sequence). The V end was cut by 5 bases, the J end by 0 bases, with 16 bases between. The CDR3 runs 16 residues. CDR3 loop: CASSPGTGLANYGYTF. The CDR3 DNA follows: TGTGCCAGCAGTCCGGGAACAGGGTTAGCTAACTATGGCTACACCTTC.

The V gene is TRBV7-2, the J gene TRBJ2-5; a possible D gene is TRBD1 (6 bases). Trimming took 5 bases from V and 2 from J, leaving 18 bases between them. The CDR3 runs 16 residues. CDR1 is SGHTA, CDR2 FQGNSA, per germline. The CDR3 protein is CASSARSQGPQETQYF. CDR3 coding DNA: TGTGCCAGCAGCGCTCGCTCACAGGGCCCACAAGAGACCCAGTACTTC.

As to this clone: Other DNA sequences of this sample code for an identical CDR3. This chain joins TRBV5-1 and TRBJ1-1, with D perhaps TRBD1 (6 bases). The germline V and J ends were trimmed by 4 bases and 5 bases, with 15 bases remaining between them. Germline loops: CDR1 SGHRS, CDR2 YFSETQ. The length of the CDR3 is 14 residues. The CDR3 region is CASSPGGGQTEAFF. In DNA, the CDR3 is TGCGCCAGCAGCCCCGGGGGGGGACAAACTGAAGCTTTCTTT.

The sample holds one count of this clone. In the same sample, other DNA sequences code for this CDR3. The J gene is TRBJ1-5, the V gene TRBV7-2, with TRBD1 as a possible D gene (6 bases). The V gene lost 5 bases and the J gene lost 4 bases, with 9 bases spanning the gap. CDR1 SGHTA and CDR2 FQGNSA come from the germline V gene. The CDR3 covers 13 residues. CDR3 sequence reads: CASSLDRNQPQHF. The CDR3 DNA reads TGTGCCAGCAGCCTAGACAGGAATCAGCCCCAGCATTTT. The full variable domain, its missing parts supplied by reference TRBV7-2 and TRBJ1-5, is GAGVSQSPSNKVTEKGKDVELRCDPISGHTALYWYRQSLGQGLEFLIYFQGNSAPDKSGLPSDRFSAERTGGSVSTLTIQRTQQEDSAVYLCASSLDRNQPQHFGDGTRLSIL.

In nucleotides, the CDR3 is TGCGCCAGCAGTTCTGGACAGCTCTATGGCTACACCTTC. The encoded protein is CASSSGQLYGYTF. This chain links TRBV5-1 with TRBJ1-2; TRBD1 might be the D (6 bases). Germline V CDR1 and CDR2: SGHRS, YFSETQ. V lost 5 bases, J lost 4 bases, and 12 bases lay in between. The CDR3 covers 13 residues.

This clone was seen only a few times. The chain links TRBV6-4 to TRBJ1-1; no clear D. The germline gives CDR1 MRHNA, CDR2 SNTAGT. Trimming took 1 base from V and 12 from J, leaving 12 bases between them. The CDR3 loop spans 12 amino acids. This CDR3 is CASSDWEGRPFF. The CDR3 nucleotides are TGTGCCAGCAGTGACTGGGAAGGGAGACCTTTCTTT.

This clone was seen a single time. V is TRBV4-1 and J is TRBJ2-7, with 10 bases identical to TRBD1. CDR1 and CDR2 (germline): MGHRA, YSYEKL. CDR3 length: 17 residues. J gave up 2 bases and V 1 base, and 8 bases lay outside the gene matches. The DNA for the CDR3 is TGCGCCAGCAGCCAAGTCTTCCGGGACAGGGGAGCCTACGAGCAGTACTTC. Its protein is CASSQVFRDRGAYEQYF.